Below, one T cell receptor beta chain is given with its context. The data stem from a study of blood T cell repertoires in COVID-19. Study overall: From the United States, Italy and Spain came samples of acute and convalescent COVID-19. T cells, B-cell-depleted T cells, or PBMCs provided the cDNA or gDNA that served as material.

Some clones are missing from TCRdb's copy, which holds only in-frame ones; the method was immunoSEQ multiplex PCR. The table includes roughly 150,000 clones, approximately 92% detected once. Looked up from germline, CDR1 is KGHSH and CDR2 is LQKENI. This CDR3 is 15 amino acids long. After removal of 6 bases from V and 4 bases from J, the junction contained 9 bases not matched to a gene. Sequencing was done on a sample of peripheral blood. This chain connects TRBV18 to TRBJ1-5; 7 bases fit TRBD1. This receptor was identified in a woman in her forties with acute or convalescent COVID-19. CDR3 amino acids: CASSPQTGVNQPQHF. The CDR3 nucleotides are TGTGCCAGCTCGCCTCAAACAGGGGTGAATCAGCCCCAGCATTTT.